This T cell receptor (beta chain) is from a study of technical replicates of blood from a handful of donors. Measured with immunoSEQ multiplex PCR; TCRdb has only the in-frame clones, and not every one. Of under 80,000 clones in the sample, around 94% were seen once. CDR1 LNHDA and CDR2 SQIVND come from the germline V gene (reference sequence). Deletions cut 7 bases from V and 2 bases from J, with 10 bases between. This CDR3 region has 13 residues. The rearrangement joins TRBV19 to TRBJ2-3; D perhaps matches TRBD2 (5 bases). The sample taken for sequencing was T cells isolated from PBMCs. The TCR was taken from a human donor in good health. CDR3 in amino acids: CASNERYTDTQYF. The DNA of the CDR3 is TGTGCCAGTAATGAGCGGTACACAGATACGCAGTATTTT.